The clone carrying this TCR beta chain showed up just a few times. The CDR3 sequence is 16 residues long. Germline V gives CDR1 SGHKS, CDR2 YYEKEE (reference sequence). Losses at the gene ends were 0 bases for V and 2 bases for J; bases not matched to a gene: 2. The sample comes from a study of identical twins. TCRdb re-derived calls from the 5' RACE reads in MiXCR, one entry per CDR3 protein. Of a few hundred thousand distinct CDR3 sequences listed, 20% to 30% are singletons. This same sample was also taken into another study, of T cells expressing NK-cell markers. That paper adds: Just one sequenced donor of eight was HCMV-seronegative, while seven were seropositive.

Sequenced: CD4+ T cells sorted from blood. The chain carries TRBV5-5 and TRBJ2-3; 11 bases fit TRBD2. This sequence originates from a young woman in good health. As DNA, the CDR3 is TGTGCCAGCAGCTTGGGACTAGCGGGGAACACAGATACGCAGTATTTT. Translating it yields CASSLGLAGNTDTQYF.